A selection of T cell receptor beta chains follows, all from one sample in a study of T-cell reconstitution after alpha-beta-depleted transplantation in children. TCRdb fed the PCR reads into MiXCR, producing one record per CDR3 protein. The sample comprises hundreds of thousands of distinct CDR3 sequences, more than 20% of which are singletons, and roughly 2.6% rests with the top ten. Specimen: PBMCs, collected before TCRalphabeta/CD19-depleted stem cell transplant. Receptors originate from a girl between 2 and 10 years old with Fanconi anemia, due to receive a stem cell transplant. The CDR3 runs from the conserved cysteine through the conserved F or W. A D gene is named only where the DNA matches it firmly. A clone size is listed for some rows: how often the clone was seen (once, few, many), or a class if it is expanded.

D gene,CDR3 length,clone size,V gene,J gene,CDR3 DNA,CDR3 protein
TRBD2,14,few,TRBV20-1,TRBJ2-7,TGCAGTGTCACGCGGGAGGGCCATTCCTACGAGCAGTACTTC,CSVTREGHSYEQYF
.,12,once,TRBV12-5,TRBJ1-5,TGTGCTAGTGGTGAGGGGGTCAGGCCCCAGCATTTT,CASGEGVRPQHF
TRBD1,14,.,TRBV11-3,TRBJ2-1,TGTGCCAGCAGCTTCCGACAGGGTGTCAATGAGCAGTTCTTC,CASSFRQGVNEQFF
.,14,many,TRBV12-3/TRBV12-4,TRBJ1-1,TGTGCCAGCAGTTTAGCTGGGGGGCACACTGAAGCTTTCTTT,CASSLAGGHTEAFF
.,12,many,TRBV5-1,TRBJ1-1,TGCGCCAGCAGCTGGGGGGACACTGAAGCTTTCTTT,CASSWGDTEAFF
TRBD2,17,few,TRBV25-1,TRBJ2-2,TGTGCCAGCAGTAGCCACACCGGGACTAGCGGCACCGGGGAGCTGTTTTTT,CASSSHTGTSGTGELFF
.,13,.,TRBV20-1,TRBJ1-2,TGCAGTGTACAAAGTGGAGCTAACTATGGCTACACCTTC,CSVQSGANYGYTF
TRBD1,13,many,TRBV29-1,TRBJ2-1,TGCAGCGTTGGGGGACAGGGAGGCAATGAGCAGTTCTTC,CSVGGQGGNEQFF
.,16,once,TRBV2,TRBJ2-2,TGTGCCAGCAATAATACACCTAACCCGATTGTCGGGGAGCTGTTTTTT,CASNNTPNPIVGELFF
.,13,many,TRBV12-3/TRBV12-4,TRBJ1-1,TGTGCCAGCACCATGACAGGGAACACTGAAGCTTTCTTT,CASTMTGNTEAFF
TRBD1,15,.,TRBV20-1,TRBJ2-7,TGCAGTGCTAGAGATCCGGACAGGGCTGCCTACGAGCAGTACTTC,CSARDPDRAAYEQYF
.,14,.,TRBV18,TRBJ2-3,TGTGCCAGCCACCTCGCGGGGGCCACAGATACGCAGTATTTT,CASHLAGATDTQYF
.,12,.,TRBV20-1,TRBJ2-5,TGCAGTGCTAGGATAGTTAGGGAGACCCAGTACTTC,CSARIVRETQYF
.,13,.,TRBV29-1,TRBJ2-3,TGCAGCTCTTCCGGGGGCCTCACAGATACGCAGTATTTT,CSSSGGLTDTQYF
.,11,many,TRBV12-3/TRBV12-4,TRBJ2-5,TGTGCCAGCCGACAGGAAGAGACCCAGTACTTC,CASRQEETQYF
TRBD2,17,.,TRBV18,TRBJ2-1,TGTGCCAGCTCACAAACGAGACTAGCGGGAGGAAACAATGAGCAGTTCTTC,CASSQTRLAGGNNEQFF
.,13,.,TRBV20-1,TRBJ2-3,TGCAGTGCTAGAGATATGGCCACAGATACGCAGTATTTT,CSARDMATDTQYF
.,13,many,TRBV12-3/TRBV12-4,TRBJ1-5,TGTGCCAGCAGTTTAGTAGGGATTCAGCCCCAGCATTTT,CASSLVGIQPQHF
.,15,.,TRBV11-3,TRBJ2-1,TGTGCCAGCAGCTTAGACAGGTATAAGGACAATGAGCAGTTCTTC,CASSLDRYKDNEQFF
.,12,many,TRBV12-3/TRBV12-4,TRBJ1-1,TGTGCCAGCAGATGGGGGTACACTGAAGCTTTCTTT,CASRWGYTEAFF
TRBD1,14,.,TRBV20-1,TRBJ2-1,TGCAGTGCTAAGGCGACAGGGGGCTACAATGAGCAGTTCTTC,CSAKATGGYNEQFF
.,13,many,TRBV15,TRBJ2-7,TGTGCCACCAGTGCCCTGAAAACCTACGAGCAGTACTTC,CATSALKTYEQYF
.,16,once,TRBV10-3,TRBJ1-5,TGTGCCATCAGTGAGTCCTACAGGGATAGCAATCAGCCCCAGCATTTT,CAISESYRDSNQPQHF
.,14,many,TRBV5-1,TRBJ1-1,TGCGCCAGCAGCTTGATGGGACAGAACACTGAAGCTTTCTTT,CASSLMGQNTEAFF
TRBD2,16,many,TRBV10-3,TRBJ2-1,TGTGCCATCAGTCCCGGACTAGCGGGGGGGCTAAATGAGCAGTTCTTC,CAISPGLAGGLNEQFF
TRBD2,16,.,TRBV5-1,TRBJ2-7,TGCGCCAGCAGCTTGGGGACTAGCGGGAGGGGCTACGAGCAGTACTTC,CASSLGTSGRGYEQYF
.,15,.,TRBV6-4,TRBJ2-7,TGTGCCAGCAGTGTCGGACAGGGAGGGGCCTACGAGCAGTACTTC,CASSVGQGGAYEQYF
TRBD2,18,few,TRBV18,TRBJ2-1,TGTGCCAGCTCACCAAGGACTAGCGGGGAGACCTCGTACAATGAGCAGTTCTTC,CASSPRTSGETSYNEQFF
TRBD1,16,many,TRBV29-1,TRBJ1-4,TGCAGCGTTGCCGGGGACAGGGACCTCCTTAATGAAAAACTGTTTTTT,CSVAGDRDLLNEKLFF